This T cell receptor beta chain was found in a study of radiation and T cells in renal cell carcinoma (dated by TCRdb to the early 2020s). Some background on the complete study: A total of 50 or so samples underwent TCR beta sequencing, made up of roughly 26 tumors and approximately 27 peripheral blood samples. The final blood draw was performed at 4 weeks after radiation, at the same time as nephrectomy. Across all 55 or so samples, roughly 3,700,000 unique CDR3 nucleotide sequences encoding some 3,000,000 unique CDR3 amino acid sequences were identified.

The CDR3, cysteine through phenylalanine, is 18 amino acids long. The only DNA kept is the CDR3, 54 bases in frame from the first base. Clipping removes 4 bases from V and 7 bases from J, with 17 as the unmatched junction base count. From a lookup of the germline V gene, CDR1 and CDR2 are SGHRS and YFSETQ. Overall study results and their limits: Because pretreatment tumor biopsies were not available, the study could not determine whether clonotypes were already present within the tumor at baseline. An increase in top tumor clonotypes in blood was observed from baseline to 2 weeks post-radiation, followed by contraction by 4 weeks, which was taken to suggest transient expansion of tumor-resident clones. Dynamics of the blood repertoire were not tracked past 4 weeks after treatment. Because the trial had a single-armed design, the trial could not examine how radiation dose or scheduling affected the TCR repertoire.

Following the manufacturer's recommendations, the immunoSEQ kit was used to generate TCR beta libraries from genomic DNA. For library preparation, a first multiplex PCR was performed with proprietary primers, followed by a second PCR in which unique barcodes were added, and bead cleanups were performed after each round. A positive control reaction and a negative control reaction, both provided in the kit, were run with every batch of samples. The final libraries underwent checking on an Agilent 4200 TapeStation D1000 ScreenTape, volumetric pooling, and quantification by qPCR. Sequencing ran on an Illumina NextSeq500 with a MidOutput 150-cycle cartridge, using 156 Read1 and 15 Index1 cycles with kit custom primers. The pooled library was loaded at approximately 1 pM with an approximately 22% PhiX control spike-in. The published analysis was carried out like this. Vendor-processed data were analyzed in R, and a clonotype was defined as all T cells sharing the same CDR3 nucleotide sequence. For clone abundance analyses, frequencies were normalized to the 10,000 most abundant clones per sample. Before analysis, public T cell clones were removed, and these numbered fewer than six per sample on average. A difference in abundance of at least 32-fold between compartments was used to define tumor-enriched and baseline blood-enriched clonotypes. A beta-binomial differential abundance model was used to identify clonotypes that expanded or contracted between blood time points. The Baroni-Urbani and Buser coefficient was used to measure tumor-blood repertoire similarity, and groups were compared with two-tailed Wilcoxon tests in R. TCRdb provides this immuneACCESS table in a form limited to in-frame rearrangements. Some clones are lacking; in checked studies, under half of them reflect an unresolved V gene, and why the rest are absent is not known. Clone size and V and J calls were adopted from that table, with D and trimming inferred from the DNA. In this sample the table shows more than 120,000 clones, less than 90% of which occur a single time. The top ten constitute around a sixth of the sample.

This clone was counted a single time. It lacks a known antigen. The sample holds no much larger clone one base away, and base qualities are not on file. The time point label, as the study defines it: blood 4 weeks post-SBRT, at nephrectomy. The label giving this sample's treatment or condition can be read as: 15 Gy SBRT to primary tumor, nephrectomy 4 weeks later. The samples were drawn from a clinical trial, where primary renal cell carcinomas were treated with 15 Gy of stereotactic body radiation therapy and then removed by nephrectomy 4 weeks afterward. To follow tumor-enriched clonotypes, serial peripheral blood was collected from radiation-treated patients at baseline and at 2 weeks and 4 weeks after SBRT. All patients had renal cell carcinoma with clear cell pathology. The QIAamp DNA Blood Mini Kit (Qiagen) was used to prepare genomic DNA for TCR sequencing. The analyses included just those samples that passed every quality control check.

This specimen was blood, taken from a patient whose treatment included radiotherapy and nephrectomy. This TCR came from a woman aged 50 to 65 with renal cell carcinoma. Recombination joined TRBV5-1 with TRBJ2-1; TRBD1 lines up with 10 middle nucleotides. The DNA sequence reads TGCGCCAGCAGCCTCCGACAGGGGGCAATCACTTTAAAGAATGAGCAGTTCTTC. It translates to CASSLRQGAITLKNEQFF.